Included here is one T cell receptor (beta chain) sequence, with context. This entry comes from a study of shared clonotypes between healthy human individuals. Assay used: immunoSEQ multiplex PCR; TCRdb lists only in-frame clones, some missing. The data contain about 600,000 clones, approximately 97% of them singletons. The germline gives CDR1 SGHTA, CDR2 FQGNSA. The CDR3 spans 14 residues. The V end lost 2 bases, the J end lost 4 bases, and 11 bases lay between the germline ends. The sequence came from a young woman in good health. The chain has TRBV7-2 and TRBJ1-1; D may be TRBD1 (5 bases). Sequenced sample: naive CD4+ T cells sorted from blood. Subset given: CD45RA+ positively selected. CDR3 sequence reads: CASSLSVGGTEAFF. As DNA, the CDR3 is TGTGCCAGCAGCTTATCAGTGGGGGGCACTGAAGCTTTCTTT.